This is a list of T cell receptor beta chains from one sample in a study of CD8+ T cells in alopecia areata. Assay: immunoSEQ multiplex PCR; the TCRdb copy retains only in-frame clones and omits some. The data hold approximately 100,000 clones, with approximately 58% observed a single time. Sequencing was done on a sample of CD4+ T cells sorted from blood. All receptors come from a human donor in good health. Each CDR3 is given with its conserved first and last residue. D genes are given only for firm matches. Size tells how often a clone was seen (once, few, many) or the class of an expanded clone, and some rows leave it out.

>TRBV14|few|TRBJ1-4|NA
TGTGCCAGCAGCCAAGAGTTGGGCAGAAATGAAAAACTGTTTTTT
CASSQELGRNEKLFF
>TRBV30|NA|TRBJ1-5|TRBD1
TGTGCCTGGAGGATCGGGACAGGGAATCAGCCCCAGCATTTT
CAWRIGTGNQPQHF
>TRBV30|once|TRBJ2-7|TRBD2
TGTGCCTGGAGGGGACGACTAGCGTACGAGCAGTACTTC
CAWRGRLAYEQYF
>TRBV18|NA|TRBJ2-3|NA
TGTGCCAGCTCACCTTCAGGGCTAGATACGCAGTATTTT
CASSPSGLDTQYF
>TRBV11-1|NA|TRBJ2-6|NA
TGTGCCAGCAGCTTAGACAGGGCCAACGTCCTGACTTTC
CASSLDRANVLTF
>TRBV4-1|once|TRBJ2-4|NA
TGCGCCAGCAGCCAAGGTTGGTCGGGGGGCCTGGGAAACATTCAGTACTTC
CASSQGWSGGLGNIQYF
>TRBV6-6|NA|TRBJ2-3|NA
TGTGCCTTAGCGAGGGACACAAGCACAGATACGCAGTATTTT
CALARDTSTDTQYF
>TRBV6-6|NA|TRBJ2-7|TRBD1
TGTGCCAGCAGTCGGGACAGGGGCTACGAGCAGTACTTC
CASSRDRGYEQYF
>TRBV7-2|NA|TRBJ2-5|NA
TGTGCCAGCAGGGCCTCTCGGGGGCAAGAGACCCAGTACTTC
CASRASRGQETQYF
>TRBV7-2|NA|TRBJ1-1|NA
TGTGCCAGCAGCTTTCCAGGCCTTGAAGCTTTCTTT
CASSFPGLEAFF
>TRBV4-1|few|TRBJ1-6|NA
TGCGCCAGCAGCCAAGATCCGGGCAATTCACCCCTCCACTTT
CASSQDPGNSPLHF
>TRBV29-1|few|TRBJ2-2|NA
TGCAGCGTTAACGAGGGACTCTCGCGGGAGCTGTTTTTT
CSVNEGLSRELFF
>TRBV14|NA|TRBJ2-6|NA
TGTGCCAGCAGCCAAGATTGGGGCAACCTACCTGGGGCCAACGTCCTGACTTTC
CASSQDWGNLPGANVLTF
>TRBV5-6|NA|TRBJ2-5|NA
TGTGCCAGCAGCTTGGGGCAGGGGGAGACCCAGTACTTC
CASSLGQGETQYF
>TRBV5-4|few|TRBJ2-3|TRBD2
TGTGCCAGCAGCTTAGGGGGAGCGGGGGGGACAGATACGCAGTATTTT
CASSLGGAGGTDTQYF
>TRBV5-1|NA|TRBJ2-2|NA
TGCGCCAGCAGCGTCCTTGAGCGCGGGGCCGGGGAGCTGTTTTTT
CASSVLERGAGELFF
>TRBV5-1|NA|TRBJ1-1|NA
TGCGCCAGCAGCCTACAGATGAACACTGAAGCTTTCTTT
CASSLQMNTEAFF